The clone carrying this T cell receptor beta chain was seen once. Germline lookup yields CDR1 SEHNR and CDR2 FQNEAQ (reference sequence). The CDR3 has 17 amino acids. Germline trimming cut 5 bases from V and 3 bases from J; bases unmatched to any gene: 10. The data were obtained in a study of blood T cell repertoires in COVID-19. The wider study: The origin of the acute and convalescent COVID-19 samples was the United States, Italy and Spain. PBMCs, B-cell-depleted T cells, or T cells provided the cDNA or gDNA that made up the material.

Original data processing: Amplification of reference gene primers was used by the study to estimate nucleated cell counts. Using immunoSEQ multiplex PCR, the repertoire was profiled, and TCRdb retains in-frame clones only, with some absent. V and J calls and clone size are as listed in that table; D and trimming were resolved from the DNA. The sample comprises about 220,000 clones, roughly 84% of which are singletons, and 3.5% to 4% rests with the top ten. The genes are TRBV7-9 and TRBJ2-1; TRBD1 agrees at 10 bases. This TCR derives from a woman older than 75 with acute or convalescent COVID-19. Sequencing was performed on peripheral blood. The CDR3 DNA is TGTGCCAGCAGCGTTTCGACAGGGGGCACCGTCTACAATGAGCAGTTCTTC. Translating gives CASSVSTGGTVYNEQFF.